This T cell receptor beta chain originates from a study of CD8 T cells in ankylosing spondylitis. It was by quantitative 5'-RACE with molecular barcodes that TCR beta libraries were made. TCRdb re-called the 5' RACE reads with MiXCR, one entry per CDR3 protein. In the table there are hundreds of thousands of distinct CDR3 sequences, approximately 10% of which are singletons. This clonotype was detected only a few times. Its antigen remains unknown. An end of the junction differs from the germline gene, which may be a read error. This CDR3 is built from 12 residues. Points from the study as a whole: In the blood and synovial fluid of reactive arthritis, some motif variants had been previously reported. Disease-linked clones bore a CD8+ phenotype, appearing relatively rarely in peripheral blood. Seemingly characteristic of ankylosing spondylitis blood was a TCR beta motif consisting of about 8 highly homologous variants.

The receptor's source is a male donor with ankylosing spondylitis. Sequencing input: blood, either unsorted or a sorted T cell fraction (not recorded which). This chain connects TRBV12-3 or TRBV12-4 to TRBJ1-4, with D tentatively TRBD1 (5 bases). The CDR3 protein is CASSPSRSGLLF. In DNA, the CDR3 is TGTGCCAGCAGCCCAAGTAGGTCAGGGCTCCTATTC.